The source of this TCR beta chain is a study of T cells in women clearing cervical HPV infection. Study overall: Controls gave blood once infection was undetectable; cases at lesion identification. Cases' blood sampling followed lesion detection by median about 150 days (90 to 200).

V was cut by 1 base and J by 6 bases, with 16 bases left in between. There are 15 residues in the CDR3. CDR1 is KGHSH and CDR2 is LQKENI in the germline V gene. Study-wide findings and caveats: TRBV6-7 abundance was lower in cases than controls (roughly 0.11% versus 0.16%). CIN3+ cases had significantly higher TCR richness than controls; evenness did not differ.

As to this clone: No antigen is known for it. The read comes to an end 3 residues before the CDR3 does, leaving the germline J gene to fill in the end.

Using immunoSEQ multiplex PCR, the repertoire was profiled, and TCRdb retains in-frame clones only, with some absent. The sample holds about 46,000 clones. The J gene is TRBJ2-7, the V gene TRBV18, with D hard to call. The specimen was blood buffy coat. This TCR derives from a woman between 18 and 75 years old with a cervical HPV16 infection that either progressed to CIN3+ or cleared (not recorded which). The covered CDR3 bases are TGTGCCAGCTCACCACGGCCCCCCCCAGTCACCGAG. This encodes CASSPRPPPVTE. The complete CDR3 sequence is CASSPRPPPVTEQYF. Based on the CDR3 plus reference TRBV18 and TRBJ2-7, the full variable domain is NAGVMQNPRHLVRRRGQEARLRCSPMKGHSHVYWYRQLPEEGLKFMVYLQKENIIDESGMPKERFSAEFPKEGPSILRIQQVVRGDSAAYFCASSPRPPPVTEQYFGPGTRLTVT.